This paragraph reports one T cell receptor (beta chain). The target antigen is unknown. TCRdb called the 5' RACE reads again in MiXCR, with one record for every CDR3 protein. The top ten hold around 1.5% of the sample, which has some 900,000 distinct CDR3 sequences, approximately 13% seen once. The CDR3 has 14 residues. The germline CDR1 and CDR2 sequences are DFQATT and SNEGSKA (reference sequence). Trimming removed 2 bases from V and 1 base from J, with 11 bases in between. Healthy Caucasians provided all donations. These data originate in a study of identical twins. Overall study findings and caveats: While abundant cord blood beta clonotypes carried fewer insertions, memory repertoires showed no such pattern.

These sequences were also reported in another study, on yellow fever vaccine responses in identical twins.

This rearrangement joins TRBV20-1 to TRBJ1-1; D perhaps matches TRBD1 (5 bases). The material sequenced was PBMCs. This clonotype was sampled from a woman younger than 30 in good health. The CDR3 DNA reads TGCAGTGCTAGATGGGTGGGGACGAACACTGAAGCTTTCTTT. Protein: CSARWVGTNTEAFF.